This is a list of T cell receptor beta chains from one sample in a study of shared clonotypes between healthy human individuals. The method was immunoSEQ multiplex PCR; TCRdb's version includes in-frame clones alone and lacks a portion of them. The sample has approximately 350,000 clones, just over 95% seen once. The sample was memory CD8+ T cells sorted from blood. These receptor sequences come from a man aged 30-40 years in good health. CDR3s include the opening cysteine and the closing phenylalanine or tryptophan. D genes are given only for firm matches. Not all rows give a size; the values are once, few, many and, for expanded clones, a class.

clone size: NA; J gene: TRBJ2-1; V gene: TRBV2; D gene: NA; CDR3 protein: CASRTGTNQYNEQFF; CDR3 DNA: TGTGCCAGCCGAACCGGGACAAACCAATACAATGAGCAGTTCTTC
clone size: NA; J gene: TRBJ2-3; V gene: TRBV29-1; D gene: NA; CDR3 protein: CSVEGATDTQYF; CDR3 DNA: TGCAGCGTTGAAGGGGCAACAGATACGCAGTATTTT
clone size: NA; J gene: TRBJ2-2; V gene: TRBV28; D gene: NA; CDR3 protein: CASSLGAHTGELFF; CDR3 DNA: TGTGCCAGCAGTTTGGGGGCTCACACCGGGGAGCTGTTTTTT
clone size: NA; J gene: TRBJ2-7; V gene: TRBV9; D gene: TRBD2; CDR3 protein: CASSVERGYEQYF; CDR3 DNA: TGTGCCAGCAGCGTAGAGCGGGGTTACGAGCAGTACTTC
clone size: NA; J gene: TRBJ2-7; V gene: TRBV5-1; D gene: TRBD2; CDR3 protein: CASTTGLSGTFQYEQYF; CDR3 DNA: TGCGCCAGCACTACCGGGCTTAGCGGGACCTTCCAATACGAGCAGTACTTC
clone size: once; J gene: TRBJ2-1; V gene: TRBV9; D gene: TRBD2; CDR3 protein: CASSDLAGGPYNEQFF; CDR3 DNA: TGTGCCAGCAGCGACCTAGCGGGAGGGCCCTACAATGAGCAGTTCTTC
clone size: NA; J gene: TRBJ2-4; V gene: TRBV5-1; D gene: TRBD2; CDR3 protein: CASSRRTSAKNIQYF; CDR3 DNA: TGCGCCAGCAGCCGACGGACTAGCGCAAAAAACATTCAGTACTTC
clone size: NA; J gene: TRBJ2-3; V gene: TRBV19; D gene: TRBD2; CDR3 protein: CASSIAGSGRATDTQYF; CDR3 DNA: TGTGCCAGTAGTATAGCCGGAAGCGGGAGGGCCACAGATACGCAGTATTTT
clone size: NA; J gene: TRBJ2-1; V gene: TRBV15; D gene: TRBD2; CDR3 protein: CATSRDKREGQFQFF; CDR3 DNA: TGTGCCACCAGCAGAGATAAGAGGGAGGGTCAGTTTCAGTTCTTC
clone size: NA; J gene: TRBJ2-7; V gene: TRBV7-2; D gene: TRBD2; CDR3 protein: CASSFVSGNPYEQYF; CDR3 DNA: TGTGCCAGCAGCTTCGTAAGCGGGAACCCCTACGAGCAGTACTTC
clone size: once; J gene: TRBJ2-7; V gene: TRBV4-2; D gene: NA; CDR3 protein: CASSQAAQGREQYF; CDR3 DNA: TGTGCCAGCAGCCAAGCGGCTCAAGGAAGGGAGCAGTACTTC
clone size: NA; J gene: TRBJ2-7; V gene: TRBV5-1; D gene: TRBD2; CDR3 protein: CASSLGSSGASYEQYF; CDR3 DNA: TGCGCCAGCAGCTTGGGCTCTAGCGGGGCCTCCTACGAGCAGTACTTC
clone size: NA; J gene: TRBJ2-3; V gene: TRBV5-8; D gene: NA; CDR3 protein: CASSLPHQRTDTQYF; CDR3 DNA: TGTGCCAGCAGCTTGCCTCACCAGCGGACAGATACGCAGTATTTT
clone size: NA; J gene: TRBJ1-1; V gene: TRBV10-3; D gene: TRBD1; CDR3 protein: CAISELLSGTGNTEAFF; CDR3 DNA: TGTGCCATCAGTGAGTTATTGTCCGGGACAGGGAACACTGAAGCTTTCTTT
clone size: NA; J gene: TRBJ2-1; V gene: TRBV5-5; D gene: TRBD1; CDR3 protein: CASSLFLGQGRTLWVF; CDR3 DNA: TGTGCCAGCAGCTTGTTCCTGGGACAGGGAAGGACGCTCTGGGTCTTC
clone size: NA; J gene: TRBJ2-1; V gene: TRBV14; D gene: TRBD1; CDR3 protein: CASSHFGTGGGEQFF; CDR3 DNA: TGTGCCAGCAGCCACTTCGGAACAGGGGGCGGTGAGCAGTTCTTC
clone size: once; J gene: TRBJ2-1; V gene: TRBV11-2; D gene: TRBD2; CDR3 protein: CASSSGTGGPINEQFF; CDR3 DNA: TGTGCCAGCAGCTCAGGAACGGGAGGGCCCATCAATGAGCAGTTCTTC
clone size: NA; J gene: TRBJ2-7; V gene: TRBV5-1; D gene: TRBD2; CDR3 protein: CASSLELWASGRYEQYF; CDR3 DNA: TGCGCCAGCAGCTTGGAATTGTGGGCTAGCGGGAGATACGAGCAGTACTTC
clone size: NA; J gene: TRBJ2-7; V gene: TRBV18; D gene: TRBD2; CDR3 protein: CASSLAGGKDEQYF; CDR3 DNA: TGTGCCAGCTCACTAGCGGGAGGGAAGGACGAGCAGTACTTC
clone size: NA; J gene: TRBJ2-6; V gene: TRBV27; D gene: NA; CDR3 protein: CASSRGAGANVLTF; CDR3 DNA: TGTGCCAGCAGCAGGGGAGCTGGGGCCAACGTCCTGACTTTC
clone size: NA; J gene: TRBJ2-7; V gene: TRBV25-1; D gene: NA; CDR3 protein: CASSRQNEQYF; CDR3 DNA: TGTGCCAGCAGTAGACAGAACGAGCAGTACTTC
clone size: once; J gene: TRBJ2-5; V gene: TRBV9; D gene: NA; CDR3 protein: CASSVSGEETQYF; CDR3 DNA: TGTGCCAGCAGCGTATCAGGGGAAGAGACCCAGTACTTC
clone size: NA; J gene: TRBJ2-1; V gene: TRBV9; D gene: TRBD2; CDR3 protein: CASSRSGISYNEQFF; CDR3 DNA: TGTGCCAGCAGCCGGAGCGGGATCTCCTACAATGAGCAGTTCTTC
clone size: NA; J gene: TRBJ2-7; V gene: TRBV5-1; D gene: TRBD2; CDR3 protein: CASSPAGTSGKSSYEQYF; CDR3 DNA: TGCGCCAGCAGCCCAGCCGGGACTAGCGGGAAAAGCTCCTACGAGCAGTACTTC
clone size: NA; J gene: TRBJ2-2; V gene: TRBV19; D gene: NA; CDR3 protein: CASSTRRETGPGELFF; CDR3 DNA: TGTGCCAGTAGCACAAGGAGGGAGACAGGTCCCGGGGAGCTGTTTTTT
clone size: NA; J gene: TRBJ2-7; V gene: TRBV25-1; D gene: NA; CDR3 protein: CASSDAPYEQYF; CDR3 DNA: TGTGCCAGCAGTGATGCCCCATACGAGCAGTACTTC
clone size: NA; J gene: TRBJ2-5; V gene: TRBV7-2; D gene: NA; CDR3 protein: CASSLHSGETQYF; CDR3 DNA: TGTGCCAGCAGCTTACATAGTGGTGAGACCCAGTACTTC
clone size: NA; J gene: TRBJ2-1; V gene: TRBV11-3; D gene: NA; CDR3 protein: CASSRTPGARYNEQFF; CDR3 DNA: TGTGCCAGCAGCCGGACCCCTGGGGCTAGGTACAATGAGCAGTTCTTC
clone size: NA; J gene: TRBJ2-2; V gene: TRBV28; D gene: TRBD1; CDR3 protein: CASSLPDRGPTGELFF; CDR3 DNA: TGTGCCAGCAGTTTACCCGACAGGGGTCCGACCGGGGAGCTGTTTTTT
clone size: once; J gene: TRBJ2-3; V gene: TRBV27; D gene: TRBD2; CDR3 protein: CASSLSTSGSTDTQYF; CDR3 DNA: TGTGCCAGCAGTTTATCGACTAGCGGGAGCACAGATACGCAGTATTTT
clone size: NA; J gene: TRBJ2-5; V gene: TRBV7-9; D gene: TRBD1; CDR3 protein: CASFRIIPGQGETQYF; CDR3 DNA: TGTGCCAGCTTCAGAATAATACCGGGACAGGGAGAGACCCAGTACTTC
clone size: NA; J gene: TRBJ2-3; V gene: TRBV4-2; D gene: NA; CDR3 protein: CASSQEMEELSDTQYF; CDR3 DNA: TGTGCCAGCAGCCAAGAGATGGAGGAGTTATCAGATACGCAGTATTTT
clone size: NA; J gene: TRBJ1-2; V gene: TRBV6-1; D gene: TRBD1; CDR3 protein: CASSEGQGGGYTF; CDR3 DNA: TGTGCCAGCAGTGAAGGACAGGGCGGTGGCTACACCTTC
clone size: NA; J gene: TRBJ2-4; V gene: TRBV11-2; D gene: NA; CDR3 protein: CASSLPRDGNIQYF; CDR3 DNA: TGTGCCAGCAGCTTACCCCGGGACGGAAACATTCAGTACTTC
clone size: NA; J gene: TRBJ1-1; V gene: TRBV19; D gene: NA; CDR3 protein: CASSGLSNTEAFF; CDR3 DNA: TGTGCCAGTAGCGGCCTGTCGAACACTGAAGCTTTCTTT
clone size: NA; J gene: TRBJ2-7; V gene: TRBV7-8; D gene: NA; CDR3 protein: CASSLALYEQYF; CDR3 DNA: TGTGCCAGCAGCTTAGCCTTATACGAGCAGTACTTC
clone size: NA; J gene: TRBJ1-2; V gene: TRBV19; D gene: NA; CDR3 protein: CASSTGYGYTF; CDR3 DNA: TGTGCCAGTAGTACAGGGTATGGCTACACCTTC
clone size: NA; J gene: TRBJ1-4; V gene: TRBV6-1; D gene: NA; CDR3 protein: CASSEGHNPKKLFF; CDR3 DNA: TGTGCCAGCAGTGAGGGGCATAACCCAAAAAAACTGTTTTTT
clone size: NA; J gene: TRBJ2-5; V gene: TRBV6-1; D gene: NA; CDR3 protein: CASSETGKETQYF; CDR3 DNA: TGTGCCAGCAGTGAAACAGGGAAAGAGACCCAGTACTTC
clone size: NA; J gene: TRBJ1-2; V gene: TRBV2; D gene: NA; CDR3 protein: CASSDQGGNYGYTF; CDR3 DNA: TGTGCCAGCAGTGACCAGGGAGGGAACTATGGCTACACCTTC
clone size: NA; J gene: TRBJ2-7; V gene: TRBV7-2; D gene: TRBD2; CDR3 protein: CASSGGLAGVTTYEQYF; CDR3 DNA: TGTGCCAGCAGCGGGGGACTAGCGGGAGTCACAACCTACGAGCAGTACTTC
clone size: NA; J gene: TRBJ1-1; V gene: TRBV18; D gene: TRBD1; CDR3 protein: CASSLTGKNTEAFF; CDR3 DNA: TGTGCCAGCTCATTGACAGGGAAAAACACTGAAGCTTTCTTT